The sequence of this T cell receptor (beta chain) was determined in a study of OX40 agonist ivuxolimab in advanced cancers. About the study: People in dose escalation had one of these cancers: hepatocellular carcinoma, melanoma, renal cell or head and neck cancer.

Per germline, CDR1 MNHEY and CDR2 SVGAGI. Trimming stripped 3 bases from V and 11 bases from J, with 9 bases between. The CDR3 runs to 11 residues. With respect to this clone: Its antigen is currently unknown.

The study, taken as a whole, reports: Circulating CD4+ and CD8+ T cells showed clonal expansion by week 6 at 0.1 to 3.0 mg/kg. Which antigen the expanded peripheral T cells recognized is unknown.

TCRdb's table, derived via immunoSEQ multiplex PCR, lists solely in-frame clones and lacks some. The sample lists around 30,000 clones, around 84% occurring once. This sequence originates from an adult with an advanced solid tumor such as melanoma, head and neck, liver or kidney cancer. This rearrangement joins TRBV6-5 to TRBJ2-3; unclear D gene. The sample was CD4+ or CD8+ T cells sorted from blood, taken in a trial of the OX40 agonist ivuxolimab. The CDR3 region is CASSYRALQYF. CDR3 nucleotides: TGTGCCAGCAGTTATCGGGCCTTGCAGTATTTT.